The 31 T cell receptor beta chains in this list originate from one sample, sequenced in a study of cytomegalovirus exposure and HLA in healthy donors. Researchers ran the PCR with 60 Vbeta and 13 Jbeta primers. Measured with immunoSEQ multiplex PCR; TCRdb has only the in-frame clones, and not every one. The repertoire includes about 190,000 clones, over 60% of them detected once, and under 5% sits in the top ten. The sequenced sample consisted of PBMCs. The receptors were sampled from a man aged 25-45 years in good health and CMV-seropositive.

This clone was seen a handful of times. This sequence joins TRBV4-3 and TRBJ1-1; D is ambiguous. Germline V gives CDR1 LGHNA, CDR2 YSLEER. The CDR3 is made up of 15 amino acids. The V end was cut by 0 bases, the J end by 3 bases, with 11 bases between. The CDR3 nucleotides read TGCGCCAGCAGCCAAGACGGGTCGGAGTACACTGAAGCTTTCTTT. Amino acid sequence: CASSQDGSEYTEAFF.

The chain is built from TRBV11-3 and TRBJ1-1, with D uncertain. Germline CDR1 and CDR2: SGHNT and YENEEA. V lost 2 bases and J lost 5, with 9 bases in between. This CDR3 contains 13 residues. This chain's CDR3 is CASSLTRETEAFF. CDR3 sequence (DNA): TGTGCCAGCAGCTTAACCCGGGAGACTGAAGCTTTCTTT.

V gene TRBV12-5 combines with J gene TRBJ1-6; 9 bases line up with TRBD1. The CDR3 consists of 15 residues. After removal of 7 bases from V and 7 bases from J, the junction contained 8 bases not matched to a gene. CDR1 and CDR2 (germline): LGHNT, FRNRAP. The CDR3 protein is CASAPTGQGNSPLHF. The CDR3 nucleotides read TGTGCTAGTGCCCCGACCGGACAGGGGAATTCACCCCTCCACTTT.

This clone was seen only a few times. V and J are TRBV6-6 and TRBJ2-7, with D maybe TRBD1 (6 bases). CDR3 length: 15 residues. Deletions cut 5 bases from V and 2 bases from J, with 16 bases between. CDR1 MNHNY and CDR2 SVGAGI come from the germline V gene (reference sequence). The CDR3 DNA is TGTGCCAGCAGTACGGGACACATAATGACCTACGAGCAGTACTTC. This translates into CASSTGHIMTYEQYF.

This clone was seen a handful of times. The chain couples TRBV27 to TRBJ1-1; D not resolved. The CDR3 covers 14 residues. Germline assignment: CDR1 MNHEY and CDR2 SMNVEV (reference sequence). Trimming removed 6 bases at V and 0 bases at J, with 11 bases between. The CDR3 coding sequence is TGTGCCAGCAGGGCGGCGGAGATGAACACTGAAGCTTTCTTT. It is translated as CASRAAEMNTEAFF.

This chain joins TRBV6-5 and TRBJ2-7; D remains ambiguous. The germline gives CDR1 MNHEY, CDR2 SVGAGI. With 4 bases removed from V and 0 bases from J, the gap between germline ends came to 16 bases. The CDR3 is 16 residues long. The CDR3 sequence: CASSSVGRLSSYEQYF. CDR3 in DNA: TGTGCCAGCAGTTCTGTGGGCAGATTAAGCTCCTACGAGCAGTACTTC.

The rearrangement joins TRBV18 to TRBJ2-7; tentative D call: TRBD1 (5 bases). Trimming shortened V by 5 bases and J by 2 bases, and 13 bases separated the two germline ends. Germline V gene sequence: CDR1 KGHSH, CDR2 LQKENI. This CDR3 is built from 14 residues. The CDR3 region is CASSGQKGTYEQYF. Here the CDR3 DNA reads TGTGCCAGCTCAGGACAAAAGGGTACCTACGAGCAGTACTTC.

The sample holds a few counts of this clone. This sequence joins TRBV5-4 and TRBJ1-1; TRBD1 matches 7 bases. CDR3 length: 15 residues. Per the germline V gene, CDR1 is SGHNT and CDR2 is YYREEE (reference sequence). J lost 2 bases, V lost 5 bases, and 9 bases had no gene match. For the CDR3, the DNA is TGTGCCAGCAGGGTGGCCGGGACAGCAAACACTGAAGCTTTCTTT. Translation gives CASRVAGTANTEAFF. The full variable domain, its missing parts supplied by reference TRBV5-4 and TRBJ1-1, is ETGVTQSPTHLIKTRGQQVTLRCSSQSGHNTVSWYQQALGQGPQFIFQYYREEENGRGNFPPRFSGLQFPNYSSELNVNALELDDSALYLCASRVAGTANTEAFFGQGTRLTVV.

V and J are TRBV30 and TRBJ2-1; D ambiguous. The ends were cut back, 2 bases at V and 5 bases at J, with 7 bases in the middle. This CDR3 is 12 amino acids long. Germline loops: CDR1 GTSNPN, CDR2 SVGIG (reference sequence). The CDR3 sequence is CAWSQEDNEQFF. The CDR3 DNA sequence: TGTGCCTGGAGTCAGGAAGACAATGAGCAGTTCTTC.

This chain joins TRBV9 and TRBJ2-7; TRBD1 is a possible D gene (7 bases). The CDR3 is made up of 14 amino acids. V gave up 4 bases and J gave up 6 bases, with 17 bases separating them. Germline-derived CDR1 and CDR2 are SGDLS and YYNGEE. CDR3 sequence: CASSSHRGGSEQYF. The CDR3 coding sequence is TGTGCCAGCAGCTCCCACAGGGGAGGTTCCGAGCAGTACTTC.

This chain uses TRBV6-5 with TRBJ2-7; a weak D match, TRBD2 (5 bases). Germline-derived CDR1 and CDR2 are MNHEY and SVGAGI. This CDR3 has 12 amino acids. V was pared by 7 bases and J by 6 bases, with 13 bases between. CDR3 nucleotide sequence: TGTGCCAGCATAGCGAACAGTGGCGAGCAGTACTTC. Translation: CASIANSGEQYF.

This sequence joins TRBV2 and TRBJ1-2; D might be TRBD1 (6 bases). The ends were cut back, 8 bases at V and 6 bases at J, with 16 bases in the middle. The CDR3 has 13 residues. Germline values: CDR1 SNHLY, CDR2 FYNNEI. CDR3 in DNA: TGTGCCAGCGGGGAGGGGGTTATTAATGGCTACACCTTC. This gives the protein CASGEGVINGYTF.

This chain connects TRBV15 to TRBJ2-7; D is possibly TRBD2 (5 bases). CDR1 and CDR2 (germline): LNHNV, YYDKDF (reference sequence). CDR3 length equals 17 residues. Trimming left V 0 bases short and J 1 base short, with 16 bases between. The chain's CDR3 is CATSRDWQRTQSYEQYF. CDR3 bases: TGTGCCACCAGCAGAGATTGGCAGCGGACCCAGTCCTACGAGCAGTACTTC.

V gene TRBV18 combines with J gene TRBJ1-1, with unresolved D. The CDR3 has 14 residues. V shed 3 bases and J shed 0 bases, with 8 bases lying between them. Germline-derived CDR1 and CDR2 are KGHSH and LQKENI. CDR3 residues: CASSPSSMNTEAFF. In DNA, the CDR3 is TGTGCCAGCTCACCTTCAAGCATGAACACTGAAGCTTTCTTT.

In its sample, this clone was seen once. V usage is TRBV7-2 and J usage is TRBJ1-1; D gene ambiguous. From germline, CDR1 is SGHTA and CDR2 FQGNSA. CDR3 length equals 14 residues. Trimming took 2 bases from V and 0 from J, leaving 7 bases between them. This CDR3 reads CASSLLTMNTEAFF. CDR3 sequence (DNA): TGTGCCAGCAGCTTACTGACAATGAACACTGAAGCTTTCTTT.

This sequence joins TRBV6-6 and TRBJ1-3; 7 positions agree with TRBD1. The CDR3 sequence is 14 residues long. Germline values: CDR1 MNHNY, CDR2 SVGAGI (reference sequence). V shed 7 bases, J shed 9 bases, and the junction held 12 bases outside the gene matches. The CDR3 DNA follows: TGTGCCAGCAAAGAGGGGGCCCCTTTTGGCACCATATATTTT. Translation gives CASKEGAPFGTIYF.

The chain links TRBV7-9 to TRBJ1-6, with TRBD1 matching 7 bases. Trimming removed 5 bases from V and 14 bases from J; junction bases left unmatched: 15. CDR1 and CDR2 from the germline V gene are SEHNR and FQNEAQ (reference sequence). The length of the CDR3 is 15 residues. CDR3 in amino acids: CASSLKAGGIGALHF. As DNA, the CDR3 is TGTGCCAGCAGCCTAAAGGCAGGGGGGATTGGGGCCCTCCACTTT.

The genes are TRBV2 and TRBJ1-2; the D gene is possibly TRBD1 (6 bases). The CDR3 contains 15 residues. Germline V lookup: CDR1 SNHLY, CDR2 FYNNEI. Trimming removed 5 bases from V and 0 bases from J, with 13 bases in between. For the CDR3, the DNA is TGTGCCAGCAGTCCCGACAGGTGGGCTAACTATGGCTACACCTTC. Translated: CASSPDRWANYGYTF. The full variable domain, its missing parts supplied by reference TRBV2 and TRBJ1-2, is EPEVTQTPSHQVTQMGQEVILRCVPISNHLYFYWYRQILGQKVEFLVSFYNNEISEKSEIFDDQFSVERPDGSNFTLKIRSTKLEDSAMYFCASSPDRWANYGYTFGSGTRLTVV.

A single count supports this clone. This rearrangement joins TRBV2 to TRBJ2-7; 10 bases fit TRBD2. CDR3 size: 14 residues. Looked up from germline, CDR1 is SNHLY and CDR2 is FYNNEI. V was pared by 5 bases and J by 5 bases, with 6 bases of the junction left unmatched. CDR3: CASSSGTSVDEQYF. CDR3 in DNA: TGTGCCAGCAGTTCCGGGACTAGCGTAGACGAGCAGTACTTC.

The rearrangement links TRBV20-1 to TRBJ2-7, with D possibly being TRBD2 (5 bases). Germline CDR1 is DFQATT and CDR2 is SNEGSKA (reference sequence). Trimming cost V 6 bases and J 7 bases, with 10 bases left between them. CDR3 length equals 10 residues. The CDR3 sequence is CSADLGEQYF. The CDR3 DNA follows: TGCAGTGCGGACTTGGGGGAGCAGTACTTC.

Concerning this clone itself: Distinct nucleotide sequences in the sample also encode this CDR3. The V call is TRBV9, the J call TRBJ2-1; 9 positions match TRBD2. J lost 7 bases, V lost 2 bases, and 1 base had no gene match. The CDR3 consists of 13 residues. Germline V gene data show CDR1 as SGDLS and CDR2 as YYNGEE. The CDR3 nucleotides are TGTGCCAGCAGCGTTACTAGCGGGAATGAGCAGTTCTTC. It is translated as CASSVTSGNEQFF.

To note about this clone: Other DNA sequences in the same sample also yield this CDR3. The V call is TRBV5-1, the J call TRBJ2-3, with D maybe TRBD2 (7 bases). The CDR3 extends over 15 amino acids. Looked up from germline, CDR1 is SGHRS and CDR2 is YFSETQ. Trimming pared 6 bases from V and 2 bases from J, leaving 16 bases between. Written as DNA, the CDR3 is TGCGCCAGCACTCTGGGCGGGGGCCCCACAGATACGCAGTATTTT. Translation gives CASTLGGGPTDTQYF.

CDR3 nucleotide sequence: TGTGCCAGCAGCCGGGGGGCGGGGGGCGGAGATACGCAGTATTTT. As protein: CASSRGAGGGDTQYF. The chain has TRBV5-4 and TRBJ2-3; TRBD2 aligns across 8 bases. Germline V gene lookup returns CDR1 SGHNT and CDR2 YYREEE (reference sequence). The CDR3 spans 15 residues. Losses at the gene ends were 4 bases for V and 5 bases for J; bases not matched to a gene: 9.

The chain employs TRBV28 and TRBJ1-1; D may be TRBD1 (6 bases). Germline assignment: CDR1 MDHEN and CDR2 SYDVKM. Trimming removed 6 bases at V and 9 bases at J, with 20 bases between. The CDR3 loop spans 14 amino acids. The CDR3 DNA reads as TGTGCCAGCAGACCCGGACAGCCCCGAGTTAAAGCTTTCTTT. Its translation: CASRPGQPRVKAFF.

The J gene is TRBJ2-3, the V gene TRBV11-2, with 9 nucleotides matching TRBD2. Unmatched junction bases numbered 8, after V lost 5 bases and J lost 5 bases. Per the germline V gene, CDR1 is SGHAT and CDR2 is FQNNGV. The CDR3 totals 15 residues. The CDR3 here is CASSRTGLAKDTQYF. The CDR3 region has the DNA TGTGCCAGCAGCCGTACCGGACTAGCGAAAGATACGCAGTATTTT. The entire variable domain, with the rest obtained from reference TRBV11-2 and TRBJ2-3, is as follows: EAGVAQSPRYKIIEKRQSVAFWCNPISGHATLYWYQQILGQGPKLLIQFQNNGVVDDSQLPKDRFSAERLKGVDSTLKIQPAKLEDSAVYLCASSRTGLAKDTQYFGPGTRLTVL.

The chain uses TRBV29-1 and TRBJ2-7, with D unclear. The ends were cut back, 3 bases at V and 2 bases at J, with 11 bases in the middle. The CDR3 is made up of 13 amino acids. Germline loops: CDR1 SQVTM, CDR2 ANQGSEA. CDR3 DNA: TGCAGCGTTGAGCGGCAGACCCCCTACGAGCAGTACTTC. This gives the protein CSVERQTPYEQYF.

V usage is TRBV5-1 and J usage is TRBJ2-5, with 11 bases that match TRBD2. J gave up 4 bases and V 4 bases, and 9 bases lay outside the gene matches. The CDR3 consists of 16 residues. The V gene's germline CDR1 is SGHRS and CDR2 YFSETQ. CDR3 DNA: TGCGCCAGCAGCCGGGGGCCTAGCGGGGGGACAGAGACCCAGTACTTC. Its translation is CASSRGPSGGTETQYF.

The chain employs TRBV18 and TRBJ2-1, with 11 bases aligning to TRBD2. Germline CDR1 is KGHSH and CDR2 is LQKENI. The trim removed 0 bases at V and 2 bases at J, leaving 3 bases unmatched. The CDR3 runs to 17 residues. The CDR3 DNA reads TGTGCCAGCTCACCACCGACTAGCGGGAAAACCTACAATGAGCAGTTCTTC. It codes for CASSPPTSGKTYNEQFF.

The rearrangement uses TRBV10-3 and TRBJ2-3, with 9 nucleotides matching TRBD2. The V segment lost 11 bases and the J segment 1 base; nucleotides outside the gene matches: 7. Germline assignment: CDR1 ENHRY and CDR2 SYGVKD. The CDR3 length is 14 residues. CDR3 residues: CAVLAGVGTDTQYF. The DNA for the CDR3 is TGTGCCGTTTTAGCGGGAGTTGGCACAGATACGCAGTATTTT.

V usage is TRBV19 and J usage is TRBJ2-1; 8 nucleotides align to TRBD2. The junction had 7 bases not matched to a gene; V was cut back by 3 bases and J by 3 bases. Germline V gives CDR1 LNHDA, CDR2 SQIVND (reference sequence). The CDR3 has 16 amino acids. The CDR3: CASSMYAGTSYNEQFF. CDR3 nucleotides: TGTGCCAGTAGTATGTATGCCGGGACTAGCTACAATGAGCAGTTCTTC.

The rearrangement joins TRBV5-6 to TRBJ2-5; D gene unclear. The assigned J gene may be wrong: the sequence end matches TRBJ2-7 better. Germline loops: CDR1 SGHDT, CDR2 YYEEEE. CDR3 size: 12 residues. The DNA of the CDR3 is TGTGCCAGCAGCACTCTCTCCTACGAGCAGTACTTC. Amino acid sequence: CASSTLSYEQYF.